Below, 22 T cell receptor beta chains from the same sample are listed, as sequenced in a study of read filtering for tumor transcriptome and immune sequencing. From 350 to 500 ng of RNA, a library with molecular barcoded alpha/delta and beta/gamma adaptors was made. Via MiXCR, TCRdb re-called the reads, giving one row per CDR3 protein. The table lists fewer than 45,000 distinct CDR3 sequences, approximately 12% of them singletons. The source material was a population of CD138-negative cells sorted from bone marrow. The receptors were sampled from a donor older than 35 with multiple myeloma.

This clonotype has ten or more counts. The chain joins TRBV7-2 to TRBJ2-7, with 8 nucleotides matching TRBD1. This CDR3 comprises 16 residues. Losses at the gene ends were 1 base for V and 2 bases for J; bases not matched to a gene: 7. Germline CDR1 is SGHTA and CDR2 is FQGNSA. As DNA, the CDR3 is TGTGCCAGCAGCTTAGGGACAGGGTTTGATGCCTACGAGCAGTACTTC. Protein product: CASSLGTGFDAYEQYF. Variable domain in full (rest from reference TRBV7-2 and TRBJ2-7): GAGVSQSPSNKVTEKGKDVELRCDPISGHTALYWYRQSLGQGLEFLIYFQGNSAPDKSGLPSDRFSAERTGGSVSTLTIQRTQQEDSAVYLCASSLGTGFDAYEQYFGPGTRLTVT.

This clonotype was seen repeatedly, ten times or more. The chain recombines TRBV10-3 with TRBJ1-3; D is uncertain. CDR1 is ENHRY, CDR2 SYGVKD, per germline. V was clipped by 3 bases and J by 1 base, with 13 bases between them. The length of the CDR3 is 16 residues. CDR3 in DNA: TGTGCCATCAGTGATGGGCGGACCCAATCTGGAAACACCATATATTTT. Translating it yields CAISDGRTQSGNTIYF.

This chain uses TRBV18 with TRBJ2-2; D is undetermined. The CDR3 spans 13 residues. The ends were cut back, 2 bases at V and 2 bases at J, with 3 bases in the middle. Germline V gene lookup returns CDR1 KGHSH and CDR2 LQKENI. Here the CDR3 DNA reads TGTGCCAGCTCACCATTAAACACCGGGGAGCTGTTTTTT. It is translated as CASSPLNTGELFF.

This clonotype has ten or more counts. The V call is TRBV6-2 or TRBV6-3, the J call TRBJ1-1; D uncertain. The germline V and J ends were trimmed by 4 bases and 2 bases, with 20 bases remaining between them. The length of the CDR3 is 17 residues. Per germline, CDR1 MNHEY and CDR2 SVGEGT. The chain's CDR3 is CASSSTISRAGNTEAFF. The CDR3 DNA reads TGTGCCAGCAGTTCCACTATTTCTCGGGCGGGTAACACTGAAGCTTTCTTT.

At least ten counts were recorded for this clonotype. This sequence joins TRBV5-8 and TRBJ2-1, with 8 bases aligning to TRBD2. Unmatched junction bases numbered 3, after V lost 1 base and J lost 9 bases. The CDR3 loop spans 13 amino acids. Germline loops: CDR1 SGHTS, CDR2 YDEGEE. DNA for the CDR3: TGTGCCAGCAGCTTGTTAGCGGGGCTTGAGCAGTTCTTC. Amino acids: CASSLLAGLEQFF.

This clonotype has ten or more counts. The chain employs TRBV20-1 and TRBJ1-5; TRBD1 might be the D (6 bases). This CDR3 contains 14 residues. Between the trimmed V and J ends, which lost 5 bases and 5 bases, there was a span of 16 bases. Germline CDR1 DFQATT, CDR2 SNEGSKA (reference sequence). CDR3 nucleotide sequence: TGCAGTGCTCAGAGGGGGGCCTTAGATCAGCCCCAGCATTTT. Protein product: CSAQRGALDQPQHF.

By share, this clonotype counts as medium-sized. This chain joins TRBV5-1 and TRBJ2-1; possible D gene TRBD1, 8 bases. In germline, CDR1 is SGHRS, CDR2 YFSETQ. The V gene lost 4 bases and the J gene lost 6 bases, with 17 bases spanning the gap. The CDR3 is 15 residues long. This CDR3 reads CASSLGQGGGNEQFF. The CDR3 DNA reads TGCGCCAGCAGCCTCGGACAGGGAGGGGGCAATGAGCAGTTCTTC. Using reference TRBV5-1 and TRBJ2-1 for the parts outside the CDR3, the full variable domain is KAGVTQTPRYLIKTRGQQVTLSCSPISGHRSVSWYQQTPGQGLQFLFEYFSETQRNKGNFPGRFSGRQFSNSRSEMNVSTLELGDSALYLCASSLGQGGGNEQFFGPGTRLTVL.

In this sample, this clonotype turned up many times. The chain carries TRBV7-2 and TRBJ2-7; perhaps TRBD1 as D (5 bases). Germline V gene sequence: CDR1 SGHTA, CDR2 FQGNSA. This CDR3 is built from 13 residues. V lost 5 bases and J 2 bases, leaving 10 bases between the germline ends. Written as DNA, the CDR3 is TGTGCCAGCAGCGAAAGGGGCGCCTACGAGCAGTACTTC. This codes for CASSERGAYEQYF.

This clonotype appeared a few times. Possible read error: a much larger clone is one base away. The chain joins TRBV4-1 to TRBJ2-1; D uncertain. The CDR3 is made up of 17 amino acids. Germline V gene data show CDR1 as MGHRA and CDR2 as YSYEKL. The CDR3 DNA reads TGCGCCAGCAGCCAAGATTATGGAAGAGTTGGGTACAATGAGCAGTCCTTC. This encodes CASSQDYGRVGYNEQSF.

This clonotype was picked up a small number of times. This chain joins TRBV19 and TRBJ2-5, with a tentative D call TRBD2 (5 bases). Germline-derived CDR1 and CDR2 are LNHDA and SQIVND (reference sequence). Trimming removed 6 bases at V and 4 bases at J, with 9 bases between. The CDR3 totals 12 residues. The chain's CDR3 is CASRSRGETQYF. The CDR3 DNA follows: TGTGCCAGTAGATCCCGGGGAGAGACCCAGTACTTC. Using reference TRBV19 and TRBJ2-5 for the parts outside the CDR3, the full variable domain is DGGITQSPKYLFRKEGQNVTLSCEQNLNHDAMYWYRQDPGQGLRLIYYSQIVNDFQKGDIAEGYSVSREKKESFPLTVTSAQKNPTAFYLCASRSRGETQYFGPGTRLLVL.

This clonotype was recorded many times. The chain carries TRBV29-1 and TRBJ2-3; TRBD2 matches at 8 bases. The germline V gene encodes CDR1 SQVTM and CDR2 ANQGSEA. V gave up 8 bases and J gave up 6 bases; unmatched junction bases: 13. The CDR3 has 14 amino acids. The CDR3 nucleotides are TGCAGCACCGCCGGGGGGGGGGCCGGGGATACGCAGTATTTT. This sequence encodes CSTAGGGAGDTQYF.

This clonotype was observed at least ten times. This chain joins TRBV3-1 and TRBJ2-5; D is undetermined. V lost 5 bases and J 0 bases, leaving 16 bases between the germline ends. The CDR3 length is 16 residues. The V gene's germline CDR1 is LGHDT and CDR2 YNNKEL (reference sequence). The CDR3 reads CASSGPGRRNQETQYF. CDR3 nucleotide sequence: TGTGCCAGCAGCGGCCCAGGACGACGGAACCAAGAGACCCAGTACTTC.

This clonotype was detected ten times or more. The V gene is TRBV5-1, the J gene TRBJ2-1; 9 bases line up with TRBD2. Unmatched junction bases numbered 13, after V lost 0 bases and J lost 9 bases. The CDR3 sequence is 17 residues long. The germline gives CDR1 SGHRS, CDR2 YFSETQ. The DNA for the CDR3 is TGCGCCAGCAGCTTGGTCCCCCCGGGACTAGCTGGGGGTGAGCAGTTCTTC. This translates into CASSLVPPGLAGGEQFF.

This clonotype appeared many times. The chain recombines TRBV7-9 with TRBJ2-5, with 7 bases lining up with TRBD1. Germline lookup yields CDR1 SEHNR and CDR2 FQNEAQ (reference sequence). This CDR3 contains 15 residues. J was trimmed by 5 bases and V by 5 bases; bases with no gene match: 11. The CDR3: CASSPRQGQGETQYF. CDR3 sequence (DNA): TGTGCCAGCAGCCCCCGACAGGGTCAGGGGGAGACCCAGTACTTC.

The table lists this clonotype with a few counts. The chain joins TRBV7-9 to TRBJ2-5; D is perhaps TRBD1 (6 bases). The length of the CDR3 is 15 residues. The germline V gene encodes CDR1 SEHNR and CDR2 FQNEAQ (reference sequence). V was pared by 5 bases and J by 4 bases, with 17 bases between. CDR3 sequence: CASSPQGPVGETQYF. CDR3 DNA: TGTGCCAGCAGCCCACAGGGACCGGTGGGAGAGACCCAGTACTTC.

This clonotype was counted many times. This CDR3 is CASSGEIPGPTDTQYF. Written as DNA, the CDR3 is TGTGCCAGCAGCGGAGAGATACCGGGGCCCACAGATACGCAGTATTTT. The J gene is TRBJ2-3, the V gene TRBV11-2, with D possibly called TRBD1 or TRBD2 (5 bases each). Germline assignment: CDR1 SGHAT and CDR2 FQNNGV. The CDR3 runs 16 residues. V was cut by 5 bases and J by 2 bases, with 17 bases left in between.

The chain combines TRBV28 with TRBJ1-3; no clear D gene. V lost 6 bases and J 0 bases, leaving 12 bases between the germline ends. Germline CDR1 reads MDHEN; CDR2 reads SYDVKM. The CDR3 contains 15 residues. The CDR3 here is CASSQRIISGNTIYF. The CDR3 bases are TGTGCCAGCAGCCAAAGAATTATCTCTGGAAACACCATATATTTT.

Many counts were recorded for this clonotype. V usage is TRBV5-6 and J usage is TRBJ2-2, with TRBD2 as a possible D gene (6 bases). Trimming removed 4 bases at V and 3 bases at J, with 25 bases between. Germline V gene data show CDR1 as SGHDT and CDR2 as YYEEEE. The length of the CDR3 is 19 residues. The CDR3 reads CASSNAAGPGVRYTGELFF. The CDR3 nucleotides are TGTGCCAGCAGCAATGCCGCGGGCCCGGGGGTCCGATACACCGGGGAGCTGTTTTTT.

This clonotype came up many times. The chain uses TRBV20-1 and TRBJ2-3; the match to TRBD1 covers 8 bases. Germline values: CDR1 DFQATT, CDR2 SNEGSKA (reference sequence). J gave up 2 bases and V 3 bases, and 4 bases lay outside the gene matches. The CDR3 sequence is 14 residues long. The CDR3 region has the DNA TGCAGTGCTAGCGGACAGGGACCCACAGATACGCAGTATTTT. Its translation: CSASGQGPTDTQYF.

This clonotype was picked up many times. The chain couples TRBV24-1 to TRBJ2-3; tentatively, D is TRBD2 (5 bases). The CDR3 is 14 amino acids. The germline gives CDR1 KGHDR, CDR2 SFDVKD. Trimming removed 4 bases at V and 4 bases at J, with 11 bases between. CDR3 sequence: CATSERGRADTQYF. The DNA of the CDR3 is TGTGCCACCAGTGAACGCGGGCGGGCAGATACGCAGTATTTT.

This clonotype was recorded at least ten times. In DNA form, the CDR3 reads TGCAGCGTTGGGGGGCGGACCGGGGAGCTGTTTTTT. Translation: CSVGGRTGELFF. The chain carries TRBV29-1 and TRBJ2-2; maybe TRBD1 (6 bases). The CDR3 length is 12 residues. The germline gives CDR1 SQVTM, CDR2 ANQGSEA. Between the trimmed V and J ends, which lost 4 bases and 5 bases, there was a span of 8 bases.

At least ten counts were recorded for this clonotype. The chain couples TRBV7-6 to TRBJ2-5, with a tentative D call TRBD2 (5 bases). Germline CDR1 SGHVS, CDR2 FNYEAQ. The V gene lost 6 bases and the J gene lost 5 bases, with 7 bases spanning the gap. The CDR3 is made up of 11 amino acids. CDR3 coding DNA: TGTGCCAGCAGTCCGGGGGAGACCCAGTACTTC. Translated: CASSPGETQYF.